A single sample gave rise to the 25 T cell receptor beta chains below, sequenced in a study of blood T cell repertoires in COVID-19. Clones were sequenced by immunoSEQ multiplex PCR, and TCRdb holds only the in-frame ones, with some missing. This repertoire shows over 120,000 clones, about 80% found once; its top ten account for 6%. Source material: PBMCs or T cells enriched from blood (not recorded which). Every receptor here comes from a woman aged 50 to 65 who had recovered from COVID-19.

This clone was observed a few times. J is TRBJ2-1 and V is TRBV5-8; a weak D match, TRBD2 (6 bases). The CDR3 length is 13 residues. V was cut by 4 bases and J by 10 bases, with 15 bases left in between. Germline loops: CDR1 SGHTS, CDR2 YDEGEE. The DNA of the CDR3 is TGTGCCAGCAGCCAAGCCGGGAGTCTGGAGCAGTTCTTC. Its translation: CASSQAGSLEQFF.

The V and J genes are TRBV11-2 and TRBJ2-7; 15 nucleotides match TRBD2. CDR3 length: 19 amino acids. Unmatched junction bases numbered 16, after V lost 6 bases and J lost 4 bases. Looked up from germline, CDR1 is SGHAT and CDR2 is FQNNGV. The DNA of the CDR3 is TGTGCCAGCAGTGCCGAGGGACTAGCGGGGGGCCCCCCTCTATACGAGCAGTACGTC. Translated: CASSAEGLAGGPPLYEQYV.

V usage is TRBV18 and J usage is TRBJ1-1; D is unclear. The CDR3 contains 14 residues. The germline V gene has CDR1 KGHSH and CDR2 LQKENI. V lost 1 base and J 1 base, leaving 7 bases between the germline ends. CDR3 nucleotides: TGTGCCAGCTCACCACGGCAGCGGAACACTGAAGCTTTCTTT. Protein product: CASSPRQRNTEAFF. Full variable domain (outside the CDR3, taken from reference TRBV18 and TRBJ1-1): NAGVMQNPRHLVRRRGQEARLRCSPMKGHSHVYWYRQLPEEGLKFMVYLQKENIIDESGMPKERFSAEFPKEGPSILRIQQVVRGDSAAYFCASSPRQRNTEAFFGQGTRLTVV.

CDR3 DNA: TGCGCCAGCAGCCAAGACACAGAAGCAACTGAAGCTTTCTTT. Protein: CASSQDTEATEAFF. The chain couples TRBV4-1 to TRBJ1-1, with D hard to call. V lost 0 bases and J 5 bases, leaving 10 bases between the germline ends. CDR1 is MGHRA, CDR2 YSYEKL, per germline. The CDR3 contains 14 residues.

The rearrangement joins TRBV19 to TRBJ1-5, with 7 nucleotides matching TRBD1. The CDR3 has 15 amino acids. The V gene end was trimmed by 4 bases and the J gene end by 7 bases; junction bases not matched to a gene: 10. CDR1 and CDR2 from the germline V gene are LNHDA and SQIVND (reference sequence). The DNA for the CDR3 is TGTGCCAGTAGTACCCAGACAGGGATGGGCCAGCCCCAGCATTTT. Translated, it gives CASSTQTGMGQPQHF.

This chain uses TRBV7-3 with TRBJ1-1; D perhaps matches TRBD1 (5 bases). This CDR3 is built from 16 residues. With 5 bases removed from V and 1 base from J, the gap between germline ends came to 17 bases. Germline values: CDR1 SGHTA, CDR2 FQGTGA. Written as DNA, the CDR3 is TGTGCCAGCAGCCCGGCCCAGGGACTTGCGAACACTGAAGCTTTCTTT. Its protein product is CASSPAQGLANTEAFF. The variable domain in full, completed from reference TRBV7-3 and TRBJ1-1, reads GAGVSQTPSNKVTEKGKYVELRCDPISGHTALYWYRQSLGQGPEFLIYFQGTGAADDSGLPNDRFFAVRPEGSVSTLKIQRTERGDSAVYLCASSPAQGLANTEAFFGQGTRLTVV.

The chain has TRBV28 and TRBJ2-5, with TRBD1 matching 12 bases. Germline CDR1 MDHEN, CDR2 SYDVKM. V was clipped by 5 bases and J by 0 bases; unmatched bases: 10. The CDR3 totals 18 residues. Written as DNA, the CDR3 is TGTGCCAGCAGTCAAGGGACAGGGGGCAAGGGGTACCAAGAGACCCAGTACTTC. This sequence encodes CASSQGTGGKGYQETQYF.

This chain connects TRBV20-1 to TRBJ1-1, with 7 bases fitting TRBD1. The CDR3 is made up of 15 amino acids. Germline CDR1 is DFQATT and CDR2 is SNEGSKA (reference sequence). V lost 3 bases and J lost 8; bases outside the gene matches: 15. CDR3 DNA: TGCAGTGCTAGTCTTTCATACAGGGGTACGGCAGAAGCTTTCTTT. Its translation: CSASLSYRGTAEAFF.

CDR3 loop: CASSSRGTLMNTEAFF. The CDR3 nucleotides read TGTGCCAGCAGCTCTCGGGGGACCCTCATGAACACTGAAGCTTTCTTT. This chain connects TRBV9 to TRBJ1-1; tentatively, D is TRBD1 (5 bases). The germline V gene has CDR1 SGDLS and CDR2 YYNGEE. Trimming stripped 4 bases from V and 0 bases from J, with 16 bases between. This CDR3 contains 16 residues.

The V and J genes are TRBV10-3 and TRBJ1-6; a possible D gene is TRBD1 (5 bases). The length of the CDR3 is 17 residues. CDR1 and CDR2 (germline): ENHRY, SYGVKD. Deletions cut 1 base from V and 8 bases from J, with 18 bases between. The CDR3 protein is CAISEYPWQGADSPLHF. In DNA form, the CDR3 reads TGTGCCATCAGTGAGTACCCTTGGCAGGGTGCTGATTCACCCCTCCACTTT.

The chain uses TRBV5-1 and TRBJ2-2, with D unclear. There are 14 residues in the CDR3. Trimming cost V 6 bases and J 2 bases, with 11 bases left between them. From germline, CDR1 is SGHRS and CDR2 YFSETQ. The CDR3 region is CASTQAINTGELFF. In nucleotides, the CDR3 is TGCGCCAGCACTCAGGCCATAAACACCGGGGAGCTGTTTTTT.

This chain links TRBV6-5 with TRBJ2-7; 9 positions agree with TRBD1. The CDR3 length is 13 residues. Germline loops: CDR1 MNHEY, CDR2 SVGAGI. After removal of 4 bases from V and 5 bases from J, the junction contained 3 bases not matched to a gene. CDR3 residues: CASSLDRGDEQYV. In DNA form, the CDR3 reads TGTGCCAGCAGTTTAGACAGGGGGGACGAGCAGTACGTC.

V usage is TRBV28 and J usage is TRBJ1-5; no definite D call. V was cut by 3 bases and J by 1 base, with 4 bases left in between. CDR1 and CDR2 (germline): MDHEN, SYDVKM. CDR3 length: 13 amino acids. This CDR3 is CASSFGSNQPQHF. CDR3 bases: TGTGCCAGCAGTTTCGGGAGCAATCAGCCCCAGCATTTT.

The chain recombines TRBV6-5 with TRBJ1-5; D call uncertain. The CDR3 runs to 14 residues. Germline assignment: CDR1 MNHEY and CDR2 SVGAGI. Trimming shortened V by 5 bases and J by 0 bases, and 8 bases separated the two germline ends. The CDR3 loop is CASSRDYSNQPQHF. Written as DNA, the CDR3 is TGTGCCAGCAGTCGTGACTATAGCAATCAGCCCCAGCATTTT.

J is TRBJ1-1 and V is TRBV3-1 (or the pseudogene TRBV3-2); 10 bases align to TRBD1. V lost 6 bases and J lost 5; bases outside the gene matches: 9. Germline lookup yields CDR1 LGHDT and CDR2 YNNKEL (reference sequence). This CDR3 has 15 residues. Here the CDR3 DNA reads TGTGCCAGCAGTTACTCCGACAGGGGGCATACTGAAGCTTTCTTT. This sequence encodes CASSYSDRGHTEAFF.

DNA of the CDR3: TGTGCCAGTAGTACAGACCTGAATGAAAAACTGTTTTTT. Encoded protein: CASSTDLNEKLFF. The chain employs TRBV19 and TRBJ1-4; no firm D call. The V end was cut by 4 bases, the J end by 5 bases, with 8 bases between. CDR1 and CDR2 from the germline V gene are LNHDA and SQIVND (reference sequence). The CDR3 runs to 13 residues.

The chain is built from TRBV3-1 (or the pseudogene TRBV3-2) and TRBJ1-2; 7 positions agree with TRBD1. Germline assignment: CDR1 LGHDT and CDR2 YNNKEL (reference sequence). This CDR3 comprises 16 residues. V lost 0 bases to trimming and J lost 2 bases; unmatched junction nucleotides: 6. The CDR3 sequence is CASSQDRGGANYGYTF. CDR3 nucleotides: TGTGCCAGCAGCCAAGATAGAGGGGGCGCGAACTATGGCTACACCTTC.

This clone was picked up a small number of times. The rearrangement uses TRBV4-2 and TRBJ2-7, with D possibly matching TRBD1 (5 bases). Deletions cut 3 bases from V and 2 bases from J, with 17 bases between. This CDR3 comprises 16 residues. From germline, CDR1 is LGHNA and CDR2 YNFKEQ. CDR3 sequence reads: CASSHELAAGPYEQYF. The CDR3 coding sequence is TGTGCCAGCAGCCACGAACTTGCTGCAGGGCCCTACGAGCAGTACTTC.

The sample holds a few counts of this clone. Within the sample, other DNA sequences also encode this same CDR3. V and J are TRBV7-9 and TRBJ2-1; 9 nucleotides agree with TRBD2. The V gene end was trimmed by 2 bases and the J gene end by 2 bases; junction bases not matched to a gene: 4. Germline V CDR1 and CDR2: SEHNR, FQNEAQ (reference sequence). The CDR3 has 16 residues. For the CDR3, the DNA is TGTGCCAGCAGCTTAAGTCTAGCGGGGACCTACAATGAGCAGTTCTTC. It encodes CASSLSLAGTYNEQFF. Using reference TRBV7-9 and TRBJ2-1 for the parts outside the CDR3, the full variable domain is DTGVSQNPRHKITKRGQNVTFRCDPISEHNRLYWYRQTLGQGPEFLTYFQNEAQLEKSRLLSDRFSAERPKGSFSTLEIQRTEQGDSAMYLCASSLSLAGTYNEQFFGPGTRLTVL.

The chain couples TRBV3-1 (or the pseudogene TRBV3-2) to TRBJ2-3; 11 nucleotides match TRBD2. The germline CDR1 and CDR2 sequences are LGHDT and YNNKEL (reference sequence). The CDR3 consists of 15 residues. Trimming took 0 bases from V and 7 from J; bases not matched to a gene: 3. The CDR3 coding sequence is TGTGCCAGCAGCCAAGACCTAGCGGGGGGTTATACGCAGTATTTT. It yields the protein CASSQDLAGGYTQYF.

V usage is TRBV5-8 and J usage is TRBJ1-4, with 7 bases aligning to TRBD1. Per the germline V gene, CDR1 is SGHTS and CDR2 is YDEGEE. V lost 4 bases to trimming and J lost 8 bases; unmatched junction nucleotides: 11. CDR3 length: 15 residues. The chain's CDR3 is CASSPGQSGGEKLFF. The CDR3 DNA reads TGTGCCAGCAGCCCGGGACAGTCAGGAGGGGAAAAACTGTTTTTT. Complete variable domain (other parts from reference TRBV5-8 and TRBJ1-4): EAGVTQSPTHLIKTRGQQATLRCSPISGHTSVYWYQQALGLGLQFLLWYDEGEERNRGNFPPRFSGRQFPNYSSELNVNALELEDSALYLCASSPGQSGGEKLFFGSGTQLSVL.

The rearrangement uses TRBV6-5 and TRBJ1-4, with D perhaps TRBD1 (6 bases). The V gene's germline CDR1 is MNHEY and CDR2 SVGAGI. The CDR3 is made up of 14 amino acids. Trimming removed 6 bases at V and 6 bases at J, with 14 bases between. CDR3 region: CASSPEYRDEKLFF. The CDR3 DNA reads TGTGCCAGCAGCCCAGAGTACAGGGATGAAAAACTGTTTTTT.

The chain links TRBV24-1 to TRBJ1-5, with unresolved D. The V end lost 4 bases, the J end lost 4 bases, and 13 bases lay between the germline ends. CDR3 length: 15 amino acids. Germline loops: CDR1 KGHDR, CDR2 SFDVKD. CDR3 nucleotide sequence: TGTGCCACCAGTGACCCCGGACGGGAAAATCAGCCCCAGCATTTT. The encoded protein is CATSDPGRENQPQHF.

This clone appeared a single time. The J gene is TRBJ2-5, the V gene TRBV27; 12 nucleotides match TRBD2. Per germline, CDR1 MNHEY and CDR2 SMNVEV (reference sequence). V shed 5 bases, J shed 2 bases, and the junction held 3 bases outside the gene matches. CDR3 length: 15 residues. The DNA of the CDR3 is TGTGCCAGCAGTGCCGGACTAGCGGGGCAAGAGACCCAGTACTTC. This codes for CASSAGLAGQETQYF.

The chain links TRBV3-1 (or the pseudogene TRBV3-2) to TRBJ2-1; 7 bases fit TRBD2. CDR3 length: 15 amino acids. The V and J ends lost 6 bases and 4 bases, in that order; junction bases with no gene match: 9. Germline V gene data show CDR1 as LGHDT and CDR2 as YNNKEL (reference sequence). As DNA, the CDR3 is TGTGCCAGCAGGTCGAGCGGGGCCGTTTACAATGAGCAGTTCTTC. Amino acid sequence: CASRSSGAVYNEQFF.